The rows below give T cell receptor beta chains drawn from one sample of a study of regulatory and conventional T cells in RAG deficiency. Sequencing used immunoSEQ multiplex PCR; TCRdb keeps in-frame clones, though not all of them. The repertoire holds some 7,300 clones, with 82% as singletons. These records were also assigned to another study, of regulatory T cells.

Sequenced sample: CD8+ T cells sorted from blood. Every receptor here comes from a human donor in good health. Each CDR3 is given with its conserved first and last residue. The D gene is left open where the match is weak. A row's size may be missing; if present it is once, few, many or a size class.

j_gene,v_gene,abundance,d_gene,CDR3aa,CDR3nt
TRBJ2-7,TRBV5-6,NA,TRBD2,CASSLGAGGSYEQYF,TGTGCCAGCAGCTTGGGAGCGGGGGGATCCTACGAGCAGTACTTC
TRBJ1-5,TRBV2,NA,TRBD1,CASSQTGGGQPQHF,TGTGCCAGCAGCCAAACAGGGGGCGGTCAGCCCCAGCATTTT
TRBJ2-7,TRBV5-6,NA,NA,CASSLRRRTYEQYF,TGTGCCAGCAGCTTGAGGCGAAGGACCTACGAGCAGTACTTC
TRBJ1-1,TRBV4-1,NA,NA,CASSLIGQLNTEAFF,TGCGCCAGCAGCCTCATCGGACAGTTGAACACTGAAGCTTTCTTT
TRBJ2-7,TRBV15,NA,NA,CATSRDLGSYEQYF,TGTGCCACCAGCAGAGATTTGGGGTCCTACGAGCAGTACTTC
TRBJ1-1,TRBV5-1,NA,NA,CASSLQQGMNTEAFF,TGCGCCAGCAGCTTGCAGCAGGGGATGAACACTGAAGCTTTCTTT
TRBJ2-3,TRBV30,NA,TRBD2,CANFSGGPRYF,TGTGCCAACTTTAGCGGGGGCCCACGGTATTTT
TRBJ2-5,TRBV6-5,NA,NA,CASSYSNRVGETQYF,TGTGCCAGCAGTTACTCGAACAGGGTGGGAGAGACCCAGTACTTC
TRBJ2-7,TRBV7-9,NA,NA,CASSLPGASYEQYF,TGTGCCAGCAGCCTACCCGGGGCCTCCTACGAGCAGTACTTC
TRBJ1-1,TRBV10-3,NA,NA,CAISEERGSGTEAFF,TGTGCCATCAGTGAGGAACGGGGTTCGGGCACTGAAGCTTTCTTT
TRBJ1-5,TRBV27,few,NA,CASNPTGGVQPQHF,TGTGCCAGCAACCCGACGGGGGGCGTCCAGCCCCAGCATTTT
TRBJ2-5,TRBV27,once,NA,CASSPPGKTQYF,TGTGCCAGCAGCCCTCCCGGAAAGACCCAGTACTTC
TRBJ1-1,TRBV7-3,NA,NA,CASSSPPPGSTEAFF,TGTGCCAGCAGCTCTCCCCCCCCAGGGTCCACTGAAGCTTTCTTT
TRBJ1-1,TRBV7-9,NA,TRBD1,CASKSGDRGANTEAFF,TGTGCCAGCAAATCCGGGGACAGGGGGGCGAACACTGAAGCTTTCTTT
TRBJ1-1,TRBV28,NA,NA,CASSLGDGTENTEAFF,TGTGCCAGCAGTCTTGGGGATGGGACCGAGAACACTGAAGCTTTCTTT
TRBJ1-6,TRBV12-5,few,NA,CASGWLVDTQDSSPLHF,TGTGCTAGTGGTTGGCTAGTGGACACCCAGGATTCTTCACCCCTCCACTTT
TRBJ1-1,TRBV6-1,NA,NA,CASSELGASEAFF,TGTGCCAGCAGTGAATTGGGTGCCTCTGAAGCTTTCTTT
TRBJ2-7,TRBV6-1,NA,NA,CASRGDKYEQYF,TGTGCCAGCAGGGGGGACAAGTACGAGCAGTACTTC
TRBJ2-3,TRBV6-6,once,TRBD2,CASRMSGGDTDTQYF,TGTGCCAGCAGAATGAGCGGGGGGGACACAGATACGCAGTATTTT
TRBJ2-7,TRBV6-6,NA,NA,CASSHYLVLYEQYF,TGTGCCAGCAGCCACTACCTCGTCCTCTACGAGCAGTACTTC
TRBJ1-1,TRBV6-1,NA,NA,CASTSPRSLTEAFF,TGTGCCAGCACTTCCCCAAGATCACTCACTGAAGCTTTCTTT
TRBJ2-3,TRBV5-4,NA,TRBD1,CASSWGQGTDTQYF,TGTGCCAGCAGCTGGGGACAGGGTACAGATACGCAGTATTTT
TRBJ2-2,TRBV9,NA,TRBD1,CASSLTRTGELTGELFF,TGTGCCAGCAGCCTAACTCGGACAGGGGAACTCACCGGGGAGCTGTTTTTT
TRBJ2-7,TRBV5-4,few,TRBD1,CASSSGQGPYEQYF,TGTGCCAGCAGCTCGGGACAGGGTCCCTACGAGCAGTACTTC
TRBJ2-1,TRBV7-2,NA,TRBD2,CASSLSPLTSPYNEQFF,TGTGCCAGCAGCTTATCTCCATTGACTAGCCCCTACAATGAGCAGTTCTTC
TRBJ1-2,TRBV5-6,few,TRBD1,CATNTGDHGYTF,TGTGCCACCAATACAGGGGACCATGGCTACACCTTC
TRBJ1-5,TRBV11-2,NA,TRBD1,CASSTGGYSNQPQHF,TGTGCCAGCAGCACAGGGGGGTACAGCAATCAGCCCCAGCATTTT
TRBJ1-4,TRBV9,NA,NA,CASSARAGLNEKLFF,TGTGCCAGCAGCGCGCGGGCCGGCCTGAATGAAAAACTGTTTTTT
TRBJ1-2,TRBV7-9,NA,NA,CASSLVDKPYYGYTF,TGTGCCAGCAGCTTAGTGGACAAACCCTACTATGGCTACACCTTC
TRBJ1-1,TRBV9,NA,NA,CASTGVSTEAFF,TGTGCCAGCACAGGGGTGAGCACTGAAGCTTTCTTT
TRBJ2-7,TRBV7-9,few,NA,CASSFQSYEQYF,TGTGCCAGCAGCTTCCAATCCTACGAGCAGTACTTC
TRBJ2-2,TRBV6-1,NA,NA,CASSEPGGGELFF,TGTGCCAGCAGTGAACCGGGCGGGGGGGAGCTGTTTTTT
TRBJ2-2,TRBV30,NA,NA,CAWSIDSGLAGELFF,TGTGCCTGGAGTATTGATTCAGGGTTGGCCGGGGAGCTGTTTTTT
TRBJ2-5,TRBV7-3,NA,NA,CASSLTGWETQYF,TGTGCCAGCAGCTTGACGGGATGGGAGACCCAGTACTTC
TRBJ1-2,TRBV7-9,NA,TRBD1,CASSQTGNYGYTF,TGTGCCAGCAGCCAGACAGGGAACTATGGCTACACCTTC
TRBJ2-2,TRBV5-1,once,TRBD1,CASSLGDRENTGELFF,TGCGCCAGCAGCTTGGGGGACAGGGAGAACACCGGGGAGCTGTTTTTT
TRBJ2-1,TRBV21-1,NA,NA,CASSKARQDDSYNEQFF,TGTGCCAGCAGCAAAGCACGACAGGACGATTCCTACAATGAGCAGTTCTTC
TRBJ2-7,TRBV15,NA,TRBD2,CATSRGEGYEQYF,TGTGCCACCAGCAGAGGGGAGGGCTACGAGCAGTACTTC
TRBJ2-5,TRBV27,once,TRBD1,CASSAVPPGQGEETQYF,TGTGCCAGCAGTGCCGTACCCCCGGGACAGGGAGAAGAGACCCAGTACTTC
TRBJ2-3,TRBV2,few,NA,CASRGGHFNTDTQYF,TGTGCCAGCAGGGGAGGACATTTTAACACAGATACGCAGTATTTT
TRBJ1-4,TRBV28,NA,TRBD1,CASMWTGSHEKLFF,TGTGCCAGCATGTGGACAGGGTCACATGAAAAACTGTTTTTT
TRBJ2-7,TRBV5-6,NA,NA,CASSRAWASYEQYF,TGTGCCAGCAGCAGGGCCTGGGCGAGCTACGAGCAGTACTTC
TRBJ2-2,TRBV9,NA,TRBD1,CASSPPKGATGELFF,TGTGCCAGCAGCCCCCCCAAGGGGGCCACCGGGGAGCTGTTTTTT
TRBJ1-1,TRBV4-1,NA,NA,CASSLAGGHTEAFF,TGCGCCAGCAGCCTCGCGGGGGGACACACTGAAGCTTTCTTT
TRBJ2-6,TRBV2,NA,TRBD1,CASTGTASSGANVLTF,TGTGCCAGCACCGGGACAGCAAGCTCTGGGGCCAACGTCCTGACTTTC
TRBJ1-5,TRBV28,NA,TRBD1,CASSPTGGRGNQPQHF,TGTGCCAGCAGTCCCACAGGGGGCAGGGGCAATCAGCCCCAGCATTTT
TRBJ1-5,TRBV6-1,NA,NA,CASRPAYSNQLQHF,TGTGCCAGCAGACCGGCATATAGCAATCAGCTCCAGCATTTT
TRBJ1-2,TRBV4-2,NA,TRBD1,CASSQGNRDRRLIGYTF,TGTGCCAGCAGCCAAGGGAACCGGGACAGACGACTTATTGGCTACACCTTC
TRBJ1-6,TRBV2,NA,NA,CASKNSDNSPLHF,TGTGCCAGCAAAAACAGCGATAATTCACCCCTCCACTTT
TRBJ2-7,TRBV19,NA,TRBD1,CATGTGSEQYF,TGTGCCACAGGGACAGGGAGCGAGCAGTACTTC
TRBJ1-1,TRBV7-9,NA,NA,CASSPRNQGERAFF,TGTGCCAGCAGCCCCCGTAACCAGGGAGAGAGAGCTTTCTTT
TRBJ2-6,TRBV28,once,NA,CASSDPDYGLESGWSGANVLTF,TGTGCCAGCAGTGACCCAGATTACGGGTTAGAGAGTGGATGGTCTGGGGCCAACGTCCTGACTTTC
TRBJ1-6,TRBV4-1,NA,NA,CASRGTASSYNSPLHF,TGCGCCAGCAGAGGGACCGCCAGCTCCTATAATTCACCCCTCCACTTT
TRBJ2-2,TRBV27,NA,TRBD1,CASSLGQGYTGELFF,TGTGCCAGCAGTTTGGGACAGGGGTACACCGGGGAGCTGTTTTTT
TRBJ1-1,TRBV7-9,NA,TRBD1,CASSPGDRGFMNTEAFF,TGTGCCAGCAGCCCCGGGGACAGGGGATTCATGAACACTGAAGCTTTCTTT
TRBJ1-5,TRBV11-1,NA,NA,CASSPPGNQPQHF,TGTGCCAGCAGCCCCCCTGGCAATCAGCCCCAGCATTTT
TRBJ2-2,TRBV18,NA,NA,CASLTTDTGELFF,TGTGCCAGCCTCACCACCGACACCGGGGAGCTGTTTTTT
TRBJ2-7,TRBV5-4,NA,TRBD2,CASSLGAGGSYEQYF,TGTGCCAGCAGCTTGGGAGCGGGGGGATCCTACGAGCAGTACTTC
TRBJ1-4,TRBV6-1,NA,NA,CASSEGTAFFNEKLFF,TGTGCCAGCAGTGAAGGGACGGCCTTTTTCAATGAAAAACTGTTTTTT
TRBJ2-7,TRBV6-4,NA,TRBD1,CASRGTGGAGSYEQYF,TGTGCCAGCAGGGGGACAGGGGGCGCGGGGTCCTACGAGCAGTACTTC